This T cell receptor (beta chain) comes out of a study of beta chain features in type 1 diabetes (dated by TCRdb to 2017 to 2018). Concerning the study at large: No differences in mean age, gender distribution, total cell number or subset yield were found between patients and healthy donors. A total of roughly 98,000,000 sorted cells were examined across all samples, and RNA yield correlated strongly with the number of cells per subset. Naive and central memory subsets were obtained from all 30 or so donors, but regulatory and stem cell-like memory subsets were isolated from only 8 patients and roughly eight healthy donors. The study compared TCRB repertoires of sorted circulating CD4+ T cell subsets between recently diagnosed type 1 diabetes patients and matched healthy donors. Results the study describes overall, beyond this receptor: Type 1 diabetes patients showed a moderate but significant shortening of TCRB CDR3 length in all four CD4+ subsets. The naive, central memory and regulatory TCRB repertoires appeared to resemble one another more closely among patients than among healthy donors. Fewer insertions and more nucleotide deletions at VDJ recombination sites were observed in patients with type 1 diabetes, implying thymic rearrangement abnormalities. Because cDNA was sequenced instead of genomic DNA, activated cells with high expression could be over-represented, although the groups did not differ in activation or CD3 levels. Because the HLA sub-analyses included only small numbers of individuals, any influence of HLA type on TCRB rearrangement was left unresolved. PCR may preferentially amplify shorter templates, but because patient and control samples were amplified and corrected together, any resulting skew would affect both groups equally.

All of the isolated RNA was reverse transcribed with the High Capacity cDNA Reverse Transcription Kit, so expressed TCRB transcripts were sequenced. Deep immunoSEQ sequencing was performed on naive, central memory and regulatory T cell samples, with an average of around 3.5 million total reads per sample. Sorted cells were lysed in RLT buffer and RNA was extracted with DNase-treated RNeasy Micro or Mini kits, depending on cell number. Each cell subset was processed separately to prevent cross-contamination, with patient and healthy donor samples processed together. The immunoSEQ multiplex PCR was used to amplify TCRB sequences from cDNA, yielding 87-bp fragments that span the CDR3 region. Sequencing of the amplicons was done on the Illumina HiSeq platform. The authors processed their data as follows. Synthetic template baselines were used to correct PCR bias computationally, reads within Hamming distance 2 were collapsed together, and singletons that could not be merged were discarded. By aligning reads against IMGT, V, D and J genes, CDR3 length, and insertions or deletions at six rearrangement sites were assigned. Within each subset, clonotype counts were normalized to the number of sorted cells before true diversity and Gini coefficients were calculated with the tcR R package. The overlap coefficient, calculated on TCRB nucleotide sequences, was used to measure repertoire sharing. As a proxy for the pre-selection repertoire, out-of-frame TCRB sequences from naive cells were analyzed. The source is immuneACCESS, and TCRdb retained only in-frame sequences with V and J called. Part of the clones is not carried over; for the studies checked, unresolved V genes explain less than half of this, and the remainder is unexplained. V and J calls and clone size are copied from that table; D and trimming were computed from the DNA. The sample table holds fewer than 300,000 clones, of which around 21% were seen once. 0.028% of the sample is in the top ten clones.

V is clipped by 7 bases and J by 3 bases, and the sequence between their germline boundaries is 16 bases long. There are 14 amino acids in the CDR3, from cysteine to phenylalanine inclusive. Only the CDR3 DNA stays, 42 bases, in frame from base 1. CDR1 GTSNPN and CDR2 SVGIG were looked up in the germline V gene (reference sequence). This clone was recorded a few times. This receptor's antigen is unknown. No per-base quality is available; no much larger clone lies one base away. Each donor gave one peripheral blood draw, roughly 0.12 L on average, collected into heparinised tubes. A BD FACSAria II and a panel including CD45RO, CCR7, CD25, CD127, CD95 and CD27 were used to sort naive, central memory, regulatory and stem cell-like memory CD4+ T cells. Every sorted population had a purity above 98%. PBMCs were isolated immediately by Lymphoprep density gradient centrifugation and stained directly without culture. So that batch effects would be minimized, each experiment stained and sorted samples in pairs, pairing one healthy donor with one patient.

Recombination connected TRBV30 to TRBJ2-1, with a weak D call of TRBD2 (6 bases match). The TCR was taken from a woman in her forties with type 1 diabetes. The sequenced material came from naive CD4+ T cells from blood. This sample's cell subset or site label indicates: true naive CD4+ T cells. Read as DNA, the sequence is TGTGCCTTAAAGCTAGCGTACCGCTACAATGAGCAGTTCTTC. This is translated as CALKLAYRYNEQFF. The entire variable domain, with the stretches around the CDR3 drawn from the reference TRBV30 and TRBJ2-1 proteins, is SQTIHQWPATLVQPVGSPLSLECTVEGTSNPNLYWYRQAAGRGLQLLFYSVGIGQISSEVPQNLSASRPQDRQFILSSKKLLLSDSGFYLCALKLAYRYNEQFFGPGTRLTVL.